This is a list of T cell receptor beta chains from one sample in a study of blood T cell repertoires in COVID-19. Some clones are missing from TCRdb's copy, which holds only in-frame ones; the method was immunoSEQ multiplex PCR. The data show a few hundred thousand clones, with roughly 91% seen just once and less than 8% held by the top ten. Material for sequencing was PBMCs or T cells enriched from blood (not recorded which). These receptors all stem from a man aged 30 to 45 in a cohort exposed to, infected with or recovered from COVID-19 (not recorded which). Both conserved end residues are part of each CDR3. D genes are given only for firm matches. Clone size is given for some rows only: seen once, a few or many times, or a class if the clone is expanded.

TRBV24-1	NA	TRBJ2-3	TRBD1	CATSDGWTGGTDTQYF	TGTGCCACCAGTGATGGGTGGACAGGAGGCACAGATACGCAGTATTTT
TRBV19	NA	TRBJ2-7	TRBD1	CASRGQGAVYEQYF	TGTGCCAGTAGGGGACAGGGCGCCGTCTACGAGCAGTACTTC
TRBV7-9	NA	TRBJ2-5	NA	CASRPAGLVGQETQYF	TGTGCCAGCAGGCCAGCGGGTCTCGTGGGCCAAGAGACCCAGTACTTC
TRBV7-6	NA	TRBJ2-7	NA	CASTLKQGSSYEQYF	TGTGCCAGCACCCTGAAACAGGGTTCCTCCTACGAGCAGTACTTC
TRBV3-1/TRBV3-2	once	TRBJ1-2	TRBD1	CASRDRGYGYTF	TGTGCCAGCAGGGACAGGGGCTATGGCTACACCTTC
TRBV12-3/TRBV12-4	NA	TRBJ2-7	NA	CASSLAGIYEQYF	TGTGCCAGCAGTTTGGCGGGGATCTACGAGCAGTACTTC
TRBV2	NA	TRBJ2-3	NA	CASSIQGTLSTDTQYF	TGTGCCAGCAGTATACAGGGCACACTTAGCACAGATACGCAGTATTTT
TRBV21-1	NA	TRBJ2-7	NA	CASSKEGRRLYEQYF	TGTGCCAGCAGCAAAGAAGGGAGGCGTCTGTACGAGCAGTACTTC
TRBV24-1	NA	TRBJ2-2	NA	CATSVALANTGELFF	TGTGCCACCTCTGTGGCCCTAGCGAACACCGGGGAGCTGTTTTTT
TRBV6-4	many	TRBJ2-7	NA	CASSERSLGAMSYEQYF	TGTGCCAGCAGTGAGAGATCCCTGGGCGCGATGTCCTACGAGCAGTACTTC
TRBV11-3	NA	TRBJ2-1	TRBD2	CASSRRLAGDNEQFF	TGTGCCAGCAGCCGGAGACTAGCGGGAGACAATGAGCAGTTCTTC
TRBV24-1	NA	TRBJ2-2	TRBD1	CATSDSTGVNTGELFF	TGTGCCACCAGTGATTCTACAGGGGTCAACACCGGGGAGCTGTTTTTT
TRBV6-1	NA	TRBJ2-3	NA	CASSEEDTVASITDTQYF	TGTGCCAGCAGTGAAGAGGACACTGTAGCCTCAATCACAGATACGCAGTATTTT
TRBV19	NA	TRBJ2-7	NA	CASSISGTNYEQYF	TGTGCCAGTAGTATCTCGGGTACCAACTACGAGCAGTACTTC
TRBV24-1	NA	TRBJ2-7	TRBD1	CATSGPRGRNHEQYF	TGTGCCACCAGTGGTCCCAGGGGGCGAAATCACGAGCAGTACTTC
TRBV11-2	NA	TRBJ1-3	NA	CASSSPGHNGNTIYF	TGTGCCAGCAGTAGTCCGGGACATAATGGAAACACCATATATTTT
TRBV7-8	NA	TRBJ1-5	NA	CASTKNSRDIRKQPQHF	TGTGCCAGCACCAAAAATTCCCGGGACATCAGAAAGCAGCCCCAGCATTTT
TRBV2	NA	TRBJ1-5	NA	CASKRVENQPQHF	TGTGCCAGCAAGCGTGTGGAAAATCAGCCCCAGCATTTT
TRBV11-2	NA	TRBJ1-6	NA	CASSFSTGTRLARPPLHF	TGTGCCAGCAGCTTTTCCACCGGGACTCGACTAGCCCGACCGCCCCTCCACTTT
TRBV7-6	NA	TRBJ1-5	NA	CASSPPGVNQPQHF	TGTGCCAGCAGTCCTCCCGGGGTAAATCAGCCCCAGCATTTT